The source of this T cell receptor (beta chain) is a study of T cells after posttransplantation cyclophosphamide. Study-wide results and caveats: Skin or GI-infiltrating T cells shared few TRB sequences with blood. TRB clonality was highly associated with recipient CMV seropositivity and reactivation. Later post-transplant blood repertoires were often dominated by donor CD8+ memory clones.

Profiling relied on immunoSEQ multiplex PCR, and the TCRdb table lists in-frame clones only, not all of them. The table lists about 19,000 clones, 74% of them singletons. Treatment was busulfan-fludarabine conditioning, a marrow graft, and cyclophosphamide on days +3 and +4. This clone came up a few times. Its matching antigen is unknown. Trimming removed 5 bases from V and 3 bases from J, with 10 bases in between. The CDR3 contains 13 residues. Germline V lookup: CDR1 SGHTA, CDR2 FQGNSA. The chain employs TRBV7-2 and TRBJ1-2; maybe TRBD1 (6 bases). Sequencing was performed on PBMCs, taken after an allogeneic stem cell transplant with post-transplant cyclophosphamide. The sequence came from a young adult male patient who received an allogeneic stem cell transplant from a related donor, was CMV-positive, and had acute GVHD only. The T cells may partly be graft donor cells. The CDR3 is CASSPGTYYGYTF. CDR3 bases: TGTGCCAGCAGCCCAGGGACATACTATGGCTACACCTTC.